Sequencing of this TCR beta chain was carried out in a study of blood T cell repertoires in COVID-19. Study-wide background: T cells, B-cell-depleted T cells, or PBMCs supplied cDNA or gDNA.

Clones were sequenced by immunoSEQ multiplex PCR, and TCRdb holds only the in-frame ones, with some missing. This sample yields under 250,000 clones, of which 83% are seen a single time; around 3.5% belongs to the top ten. Participant age was roughly 18 to 95 years, and participants resided in fewer than 30 US areas. Germline lookup yields CDR1 MNHEY and CDR2 SVGAGI. This CDR3 has 15 residues. Concerning this clone itself: The junction differs from germline at one of its ends, possibly a read error.

This TCR derives from a woman aged 35 to 49 who had been exposed to COVID-19. The chain couples TRBV6-5 to TRBJ2-7; TRBD1 matches at 12 bases. Sequenced sample: PBMCs or T cells enriched from blood (not recorded which). The chain's CDR3 is CASSSGTGGSNEQYF. Written as DNA, the CDR3 is TGTGCCAGCAGTTCCGGGACAGGGGGCTCCAACGAGCAGTACTTC.